This section outlines one T cell receptor (beta chain) sequence together with its context. Its target is not known. Profiled with immunoSEQ multiplex PCR; TCRdb holds only in-frame clones, not every one. Here the sample spans over 20,000 clones, around 74% being singletons. Noted time point: cycle 4 day 1 (C4D1), after around six weeks of nivolumab. All the patients suffered relapse after autologous stem cell transplantation, and brentuximab vedotin exposure differed. Best responses were complete response, partial response or progressive disease. This sample was included in a study of PD-1 blockade in classical Hodgkin lymphoma. Study-level points and caveats: Significantly greater TCR diversity emerged by C4D1 in CD4+ cells but not CD8+ cells. Nivolumab starters within 1 year of ASCT were excluded.

Specimen: peripheral blood mononuclear cells (PBMCs), collected before the fourth cycle of nivolumab. The receptor was isolated from a human donor with classical Hodgkin lymphoma.

CDR3 sequence reads: CASSLSGRRGGGHYSNQPQHF. CDR3 coding DNA: TGTGCCAGCAGTTTATCGGGCCGAAGAGGAGGGGGACATTATAGCAATCAGCCCCAGCATTTT. The chain is built from TRBV27 and TRBJ1-5, with D possibly being TRBD1 (6 bases). V lost 0 bases and J lost 0, with 24 bases in between. The germline gives CDR1 MNHEY, CDR2 SMNVEV (reference sequence). The CDR3 extends over 21 amino acids.